One sample yielded the 27 T cell receptor beta chains listed below, sequenced in a study of T cells in Graves' hyperthyroidism and ophthalmopathy. Authors of the study amplified TCR beta CDR3 regions from RNA transcripts. The TCR CDR3 was amplified in a first-round RT-PCR using the HTBI primer set. Each CDR3 protein gets one entry after TCRdb re-called the multiplex PCR reads with MiXCR. Here the sample spans 400,000 to 550,000 distinct CDR3 sequences, around a quarter being singletons. The sequencing sample was made of blood. These receptors were taken from a woman aged 25 to 45 with Graves' ophthalmopathy.

This clonotype has a count of ten or more. The chain couples TRBV7-2 to TRBJ2-5; D is perhaps TRBD2 (6 bases). Per germline, CDR1 SGHTA and CDR2 FQGNSA. This CDR3 is 15 amino acids long. V gave up 5 bases and J gave up 5 bases, with 18 bases separating them. The CDR3: CASSQFRRAGETQYF. The CDR3 DNA reads as TGTGCCAGCAGCCAATTTCGTAGGGCGGGGGAGACCCAGTACTTC.

The sample holds a few counts of this clonotype. A single base separates this from a much larger clone, so it may be a read error. The rearrangement joins TRBV5-5 to TRBJ2-5; D uncertain. Germline loops: CDR1 SGHKS, CDR2 YYEKEE (reference sequence). With 6 bases removed from V and 2 bases from J, the gap between germline ends came to 17 bases. The CDR3 extends over 15 amino acids. Written as DNA, the CDR3 is TGTGCCAGCACCCATCGGGTAGGGCAGCAAGAGACCCAGTACTTC. Translation gives CASTHRVGQQETQYF.

This clonotype was seen at least ten times. The rearrangement joins TRBV15 to TRBJ1-2, with TRBD1 matching 7 bases. Germline values: CDR1 LNHNV, CDR2 YYDKDF (reference sequence). This CDR3 has 16 residues. The V segment lost 1 base and the J segment 2 bases; nucleotides outside the gene matches: 7. This chain's CDR3 is CATSRGQGGSNYGYTF. CDR3 nucleotide sequence: TGTGCCACCAGCAGAGGACAGGGAGGAAGCAACTATGGCTACACCTTC.

This clonotype was seen many times. V and J are TRBV5-1 and TRBJ1-5; 8 bases agree with TRBD1. The CDR3 length is 16 residues. Germline V CDR1 and CDR2: SGHRS, YFSETQ. After removal of 0 bases from V and 3 bases from J, the junction contained 5 bases not matched to a gene. CDR3 sequence reads: CASSLGTGGDNQPQHF. The CDR3 DNA is TGCGCCAGCAGCTTGGGAACAGGGGGTGACAATCAGCCCCAGCATTTT.

Many counts were recorded for this clonotype. It may be a read error: a sequence one base away is much more abundant. The rearrangement joins TRBV7-9 to TRBJ1-1, with no clear D. The germline V and J ends were trimmed by 6 bases and 1 base, with 9 bases remaining between them. Germline V gene lookup returns CDR1 SEHNR and CDR2 FQNEAQ (reference sequence). The CDR3 length is 13 residues. Here the CDR3 DNA reads TGTGCCAGCAGGAGGGAAGAGAACACTGAAGCTTTCTTT. Translating gives CASRREENTEAFF. The full variable domain, with the rest looked up from reference TRBV7-9 and TRBJ1-1, is DTGVSQNPRHKITKRGQNVTFRCDPISEHNRLYWYRQTLGQGPEFLTYFQNEAQLEKSRLLSDRFSAERPKGSFSTLEIQRTEQGDSAMYLCASRREENTEAFFGQGTRLTVV.

The chain is built from TRBV12-3 or TRBV12-4 and TRBJ2-7; 7 nucleotides agree with TRBD2. After removal of 7 bases from V and 5 bases from J, the junction contained 17 bases not matched to a gene. The CDR3 contains 16 residues. CDR3 bases: TGTGCCAGCACCCTGGGGAGGGGCGGTATAGCGGACGAGCAGTACTTC. This translates into CASTLGRGGIADEQYF.

There are a few counts of this clonotype. This chain joins TRBV11-2 and TRBJ1-5, with D possibly being TRBD1 (6 bases). The CDR3 has 14 amino acids. Germline CDR1 and CDR2: SGHAT and FQNNGV. Trimming shortened V by 5 bases and J by 2 bases, and 10 bases separated the two germline ends. As DNA, the CDR3 is TGTGCCAGCAGCCGAGGGGGTGGCAATCAGCCCCAGCATTTT. Protein product: CASSRGGGNQPQHF.

The V gene is TRBV7-9, the J gene TRBJ2-5; tentative D call: TRBD2 (6 bases). The germline V gene encodes CDR1 SEHNR and CDR2 FQNEAQ (reference sequence). This CDR3 contains 16 residues. With 0 bases removed from V and 3 bases from J, the gap between germline ends came to 14 bases. CDR3 sequence (DNA): TGTGCCAGCAGCTTAGCGGGGGGAACCCGTAAAGAGACCCAGTACTTC. The encoded protein is CASSLAGGTRKETQYF.

This clonotype was detected a few times. This may come from a read error, since a much larger clone is one base off. The V gene is TRBV12-3 or TRBV12-4, the J gene TRBJ2-2, with D hard to call. The CDR3 length is 13 residues. V was clipped by 6 bases and J by 7 bases, with 12 bases between them. The CDR3 bases are TGTGCCAGCAGCCCCCGACCTGGCGGGGAGCTGTTTTTT. This codes for CASSPRPGGELFF.

This clonotype was observed many times. The V gene is TRBV6-2 or TRBV6-3, the J gene TRBJ2-2; D gene unclear. V lost 1 base, J lost 7 bases, and 4 bases lay in between. The CDR3 has 12 amino acids. The germline V gene has CDR1 MNHEY and CDR2 SVGEGT. This CDR3 reads CASSYLGGELFF. As DNA, the CDR3 is TGTGCCAGCAGTTACTTGGGCGGGGAGCTGTTTTTT.

With regard to this clonotype: One base away lies a much larger clone, so this may be a sequencing read error. The CDR3 here is CVSSGTDDGYTF. The CDR3 nucleotides are TGTGTCAGCAGTGGGACAGATGATGGCTACACCTTC. The V call is TRBV2, the J call TRBJ1-2; 7 positions match TRBD1. The CDR3 is made up of 12 amino acids. CDR1 SNHLY and CDR2 FYNNEI come from the germline V gene.

This clonotype came up many times. V usage is TRBV2 and J usage is TRBJ1-2, with 7 positions matching TRBD1. There are 14 residues in the CDR3. CDR1 and CDR2 from the germline V gene are SNHLY and FYNNEI. The junction had 4 bases not matched to a gene; V was cut back by 1 base and J by 5 bases. This CDR3 is CASSEEQGVYGYTF. The CDR3 bases are TGTGCCAGCAGTGAAGAGCAGGGGGTATATGGCTACACCTTC.

This clonotype was recorded a few times. This rearrangement joins TRBV24-1 to TRBJ2-2; the match to TRBD1 covers 9 bases. Germline CDR1 and CDR2: KGHDR and SFDVKD. The CDR3 is 16 residues long. V was pared by 7 bases and J by 3 bases, with 8 bases of the junction left unmatched. The CDR3 DNA reads TGTGCCACCAGCCAAGCGGGGACAGGGTACACCGGGGAGCTGTTTTTT. Protein sequence: CATSQAGTGYTGELFF.

This clonotype was detected only a few times. The V call is TRBV24-1, the J call TRBJ2-6; the D gene could be TRBD1 or TRBD2 (6 bases each). Deletions cut 9 bases from V and 4 bases from J, with 15 bases between. There are 15 residues in the CDR3. Per germline, CDR1 KGHDR and CDR2 SFDVKD. CDR3 DNA: TGTGCCACCTCCAATGGGGGGCGAGGGGCCAACGTCCTGACTTTC. Protein product: CATSNGGRGANVLTF.

This clonotype was recorded only once. This chain uses TRBV12-3 or TRBV12-4 with TRBJ1-2; a possible D gene is TRBD1 (6 bases). Trimming pared 2 bases from V and 8 bases from J, leaving 15 bases between. The CDR3 covers 14 residues. The CDR3 reads CASSLSGGAGGYTF. The CDR3 DNA follows: TGTGCCAGCAGTTTATCGGGGGGCGCTGGAGGCTACACCTTC.

With regard to this clonotype: A junction end diverges from the germline sequence, so it may reflect a read error. The chain is built from TRBV6-1 and TRBJ1-1, with D uncertain. The CDR3 totals 15 residues. Germline V gene lookup returns CDR1 MNHNS and CDR2 SASEGT. The CDR3 DNA is TGTGCCAGCAGATTCCCGGTTCGGGCCTTGACTGAAGCTTGCTTT. This translates into CASRFPVRALTEACF.

The rearrangement uses TRBV11-2 and TRBJ2-7; 12 bases map to TRBD2. V shed 4 bases and J 0 bases; nucleotides not matched to a gene: 4. The CDR3 spans 16 residues. Germline V CDR1 and CDR2: SGHAT, FQNNGV. Here the CDR3 reads CASSSRTSGNSYEQYF. Here the CDR3 DNA reads TGTGCCAGCAGCTCCCGGACTAGCGGGAACTCCTACGAGCAGTACTTC.

This clonotype was seen repeatedly, ten times or more. The V gene is TRBV11-2, the J gene TRBJ2-2; TRBD1 aligns across 7 bases. The CDR3 spans 16 residues. Germline V CDR1 and CDR2: SGHAT, FQNNGV. The J segment lost 0 bases and the V segment lost 8 bases, leaving 9 bases of the junction unmatched. The CDR3 sequence is CASSKQGSPNTGELFF. The CDR3 coding sequence is TGTGCCAGCTCAAAACAGGGGAGCCCGAACACCGGGGAGCTGTTTTTT.

This clonotype has a handful of counts. This chain connects TRBV20-1 to TRBJ1-2; 7 bases map to TRBD1. Per germline, CDR1 DFQATT and CDR2 SNEGSKA (reference sequence). This CDR3 is built from 13 residues. Unmatched junction bases numbered 4, after V lost 3 bases and J lost 3 bases. The CDR3 protein is CSASTGTDYGYTF. DNA of the CDR3: TGCAGTGCTAGTACCGGGACAGACTATGGCTACACCTTC.

This clonotype has ten or more counts. The chain combines TRBV27 with TRBJ2-7; the D call may be TRBD1 or TRBD2 (5 bases each). The V end lost 8 bases, the J end lost 2 bases, and 10 bases lay between the germline ends. The CDR3 consists of 12 residues. The germline CDR1 and CDR2 sequences are MNHEY and SMNVEV (reference sequence). In DNA form, the CDR3 reads TGTGCCAGCTGGGACGTCACCTACGAGCAGTACTTC. It specifies CASWDVTYEQYF.

V and J are TRBV12-3 or TRBV12-4 and TRBJ2-5, with 8 bases lining up with TRBD2. Germline trimming cut 8 bases from V and 2 bases from J; bases unmatched to any gene: 13. The CDR3 consists of 16 residues. In nucleotides, the CDR3 is TGTGCCAGCGGAAAAGAGTTAATAGCGGGGCAAGAGACCCAGTACTTC. Translated, it gives CASGKELIAGQETQYF.

This clonotype came up many times. V is TRBV6-1 and J is TRBJ1-1; D uncertain. The CDR3 covers 11 residues. The germline V and J ends were trimmed by 4 bases and 11 bases, with 11 bases remaining between them. CDR1 and CDR2 (germline): MNHNS, SASEGT. The DNA of the CDR3 is TGTGCCAGCAGTGCCAGGTCGCAGGCTTTCTTT. It specifies CASSARSQAFF.

This clonotype has at least ten counts. This sequence joins TRBV4-3 and TRBJ2-5, with TRBD2 identical over 8 bases. This CDR3 is 13 amino acids long. V was pared by 2 bases and J by 5 bases, with 1 base of the junction left unmatched. Germline assignment: CDR1 LGHNA and CDR2 YSLEER. For the CDR3, the DNA is TGCGCCAGCAGCCAACGACTAGCGGAGACCCAGTACTTC. Amino acids: CASSQRLAETQYF.

In its sample, this clonotype was seen many times. The V call is TRBV28, the J call TRBJ1-1; 10 bases fit TRBD1. Germline-derived CDR1 and CDR2 are MDHEN and SYDVKM. This CDR3 region has 17 residues. V trimming: 3 bases; J trimming: 0 bases; junction bases outside the gene matches: 7. The CDR3 bases are TGTGCCAGCAGTTTCAGGGACAGGGGAACCCTGAACACTGAAGCTTTCTTT. This codes for CASSFRDRGTLNTEAFF.

The chain couples TRBV29-1 to TRBJ1-6; tentatively, D is TRBD1 (6 bases). Trimming pared 5 bases from V and 7 bases from J, leaving 15 bases between. Germline V gene data show CDR1 as SQVTM and CDR2 as ANQGSEA. The CDR3 is made up of 14 amino acids. The CDR3 nucleotides read TGCAGCGTTATGGAGGACAGTTCAAATTCACCCCTCCACTTT. Translation: CSVMEDSSNSPLHF.

This clonotype was seen repeatedly, ten times or more. This rearrangement joins TRBV6-1 to TRBJ2-7, with D perhaps TRBD1 (6 bases). The CDR3 extends over 13 amino acids. V was shortened by 8 bases and J by 5 bases, with 16 bases between the two germline ends. The germline V gene has CDR1 MNHNS and CDR2 SASEGT. The CDR3 coding sequence is TGTGCCAGCTTATCAAATCGGGACAACGAGCAGTACTTC. Its translation: CASLSNRDNEQYF.

This clonotype has ten or more counts. The chain couples TRBV6-2 or TRBV6-3 to TRBJ2-7; maybe TRBD2 (5 bases). Per germline, CDR1 MNHEY and CDR2 SVGEGT. This CDR3 is 15 amino acids long. Trimming removed 9 bases from V and 6 bases from J, with 24 bases in between. The CDR3 reads CASCPTWGVAREQYF. The CDR3 nucleotides read TGTGCCAGTTGTCCCACCTGGGGAGTGGCGCGCGAGCAGTACTTC.